These 23 T cell receptor beta chains were sequenced from one sample in a study of T cell repertoires in cytomegalovirus infection. Their antigen targets remain unknown. TCRdb ran MiXCR on the reads and lists one entry per CDR3 protein. The table shows hundreds of thousands of distinct CDR3 sequences, with almost 30% occurring only once. The material was cultured PBMCs, obtained from culture after CMV antigen stimulation. These receptors were collected from a human donor in good health (CMV status not recorded). Some clones in this sample may be carry-over from other donors' samples.

The V call is TRBV19, the J call TRBJ1-5; possible D gene TRBD1, 6 bases. Germline V gives CDR1 LNHDA, CDR2 SQIVND (reference sequence). The CDR3 runs 15 residues. V lost 5 bases to trimming and J lost 3 bases, with 14 bases between them. CDR3 region: CASSLGTNTNQPQHF. CDR3 nucleotides: TGTGCCAGTAGTCTTGGGACAAACACCAATCAGCCCCAGCATTTT. The complete variable domain, with remaining parts taken from reference TRBV19 and TRBJ1-5, reads DGGITQSPKYLFRKEGQNVTLSCEQNLNHDAMYWYRQDPGQGLRLIYYSQIVNDFQKGDIAEGYSVSREKKESFPLTVTSAQKNPTAFYLCASSLGTNTNQPQHFGDGTRLSIL.

In its sample, this clonotype was seen once. A much larger clone is a single base away; this may be a read error. The chain carries TRBV7-2 and TRBJ1-1, with D possibly TRBD1 on 6 matching bases. The CDR3 loop spans 14 amino acids. Germline CDR1 SGHTA, CDR2 FQGNSA. The CDR3 DNA reads TGTGCCAGCAGCTTACAGGGGACTTACACTGAAGCTTACTTT. Protein product: CASSLQGTYTEAYF.

This clonotype was recorded a few times. The V gene is TRBV12-3 or TRBV12-4, the J gene TRBJ2-2, with a tentative D call TRBD1 (6 bases). This CDR3 spans 18 amino acids. Trimming took off 6 bases at V and 5 bases at J, with 25 bases between the two ends. The CDR3 loop is CASSPGRVRDNKTGELFF. Written as DNA, the CDR3 is TGTGCCAGCAGCCCCGGCAGAGTCCGGGACAACAAAACCGGGGAGCTGTTTTTT.

At least ten counts were recorded for this clonotype. The rearrangement joins TRBV5-1 to TRBJ2-7; D assignment may be TRBD1 or TRBD2 (5 bases each). In germline, CDR1 is SGHRS, CDR2 YFSETQ. The V gene lost 3 bases and the J gene lost 7 bases, with 11 bases spanning the gap. This CDR3 spans 12 amino acids. The CDR3 loop reads CASSWGPGEQYF. In DNA, the CDR3 is TGCGCCAGCAGCTGGGGACCCGGGGAGCAGTACTTC.

This clonotype was recorded a few times. The rearrangement links TRBV20-1 to TRBJ1-6, with no clear D. The length of the CDR3 is 13 residues. The V end was cut by 0 bases, the J end by 6 bases, with 6 bases between. CDR1 and CDR2 (germline): DFQATT, SNEGSKA (reference sequence). This chain's CDR3 is CSAREVLNSPLHF. The DNA of the CDR3 is TGCAGTGCTAGAGAGGTTCTTAATTCACCCCTCCACTTT.

This clonotype was recorded a few times. Germline and junction disagree at one end, which may indicate a read error. The chain combines TRBV7-7 with TRBJ2-1; no clear D. Germline V CDR1 and CDR2: SSHAT, FNYEAQ (reference sequence). The CDR3 extends over 13 amino acids. CDR3 nucleotides: TGTGCTAGCAGCTTAACAAATTACAATGAGCAGTTCTTC. Encoded protein: CASSLTNYNEQFF.

J is TRBJ1-1 and V is TRBV7-3; D is perhaps TRBD1 (5 bases). This CDR3 is 17 amino acids long. V shed 4 bases and J shed 4 bases, with 22 bases lying between them. Germline V gene sequence: CDR1 SGHTA, CDR2 FQGTGA. The CDR3 loop reads CASSSQALRVGSTEAFF. The CDR3 region has the DNA TGTGCCAGCAGCTCACAGGCCCTTCGCGTAGGGTCCACTGAAGCTTTCTTT.

The V and J genes are TRBV7-2 and TRBJ1-1; D call uncertain. Per the germline V gene, CDR1 is SGHTA and CDR2 is FQGNSA. V was shortened by 3 bases and J by 5 bases, with 10 bases between the two germline ends. The CDR3 is 13 amino acids. The CDR3, as DNA: TGTGCCAGCAGCTTCTACATGGGGACTGAAGCTTTCTTT. Residues: CASSFYMGTEAFF.

This clonotype appeared many times. The chain is built from TRBV6-1 and TRBJ1-5, with 7 bases that match TRBD1. CDR1 and CDR2 from the germline V gene are MNHNS and SASEGT. The CDR3 sequence is 13 residues long. J gave up 7 bases and V 6 bases, and 6 bases lay outside the gene matches. The CDR3 reads CASRTRGLQPQHF. The DNA for the CDR3 is TGTGCCAGCAGAACAAGGGGGCTGCAGCCCCAGCATTTT.

The CDR3 region is CASSYLQQGARGNGYGYTF. The CDR3 DNA reads as TGTGCCAGCAGTTACCTTCAACAGGGGGCTCGTGGTAATGGCTATGGCTACACCTTC. The V call is TRBV6-5, the J call TRBJ1-2; 9 bases map to TRBD1. This CDR3 is 19 amino acids long. Per germline, CDR1 MNHEY and CDR2 SVGAGI. Trimming removed 2 bases from V and 4 bases from J; junction bases left unmatched: 17.

The sample holds a few counts of this clonotype. This sequence joins TRBV28 and TRBJ2-5, with D possibly matching TRBD1 (5 bases). The germline V gene has CDR1 MDHEN and CDR2 SYDVKM. The V end was cut by 5 bases, the J end by 3 bases, with 25 bases between. This CDR3 is 18 amino acids long. The CDR3 DNA reads TGTGCCAGCAGTCCCCAGGGTTTAGGAAATAGGGTCAAAGAGACCCAGTACTTC. Translated, it gives CASSPQGLGNRVKETQYF. Combining the CDR3 with reference TRBV28 and TRBJ2-5 gives the whole variable domain DVKVTQSSRYLVKRTGEKVFLECVQDMDHENMFWYRQDPGLGLRLIYFSYDVKMKEKGDIPEGYSVSREKKERFSLILESASTNQTSMYLCASSPQGLGNRVKETQYFGPGTRLLVL.

The table lists this clonotype with a few counts. This chain uses TRBV28 with TRBJ2-2, with 7 bases that match TRBD1. The CDR3 extends over 15 amino acids. The trim removed 5 bases at V and 3 bases at J, leaving 6 bases unmatched. Germline CDR1 MDHEN, CDR2 SYDVKM. The CDR3 loop reads CASSPLGGYTGELFF. The CDR3 DNA reads as TGTGCCAGCAGTCCCCTAGGGGGCTACACCGGGGAGCTGTTTTTT.

This sequence joins TRBV28 and TRBJ2-7; maybe TRBD2 (6 bases). Trimming took 3 bases from V and 0 from J, leaving 24 bases between them. From germline, CDR1 is MDHEN and CDR2 SYDVKM. This CDR3 contains 19 residues. The CDR3 region is CASSFWDSRTIKSSYEQYF. In DNA form, the CDR3 reads TGTGCCAGCAGTTTTTGGGACTCCCGTACGATAAAGAGCTCCTACGAGCAGTACTTC.

J is TRBJ1-1 and V is TRBV19; the D is unclear. The germline CDR1 and CDR2 sequences are LNHDA and SQIVND (reference sequence). This CDR3 contains 15 residues. Between the trimmed V and J ends, which lost 4 bases and 1 base, there was a span of 13 bases. CDR3 sequence reads: CASSNPPTGNTEAFF. CDR3 bases: TGTGCCAGTAGTAACCCCCCGACGGGGAACACTGAAGCTTTCTTT.

This clonotype occurred a few times. The V and J genes are TRBV12-5 and TRBJ1-4; D is perhaps TRBD1 (5 bases). V lost 5 bases, J lost 5 bases, and 15 bases lay in between. CDR1 and CDR2 (germline): LGHNT, FRNRAP. This CDR3 comprises 15 residues. The chain's CDR3 is CASGLVPGLNEKLFF. In DNA form, the CDR3 reads TGTGCTAGTGGTCTAGTGCCGGGACTCAATGAAAAACTGTTTTTT. The full variable domain, rest sourced from reference TRBV12-5 and TRBJ1-4, is DARVTQTPRHKVTEMGQEVTMRCQPILGHNTVFWYRQTMMQGLELLAYFRNRAPLDDSGMPKDRFSAEMPDATLATLKIQPSEPRDSAVYFCASGLVPGLNEKLFFGSGTQLSVL.

This clonotype has a handful of counts. J is TRBJ2-6 and V is TRBV7-2; the D gene could be TRBD1 or TRBD2 (6 bases each). This CDR3 comprises 19 residues. The V end lost 0 bases, the J end lost 0 bases, and 15 bases lay between the germline ends. In germline, CDR1 is SGHTA, CDR2 FQGNSA. Here the CDR3 DNA reads TGTGCCAGCAGCTTAGCGCTAATAGGGGGGAGCTCTGGGGCCAACGTCCTGACTTTC. As protein: CASSLALIGGSSGANVLTF.

The V and J genes are TRBV6-5 and TRBJ2-1, with 12 bases matching TRBD2. The CDR3 has 17 amino acids. J was trimmed by 3 bases and V by 4 bases; bases with no gene match: 7. Germline V gives CDR1 MNHEY, CDR2 SVGAGI. The CDR3 coding sequence is TGTGCCAGCAGTTTACGACTAGCGGGAGATGGCTACAATGAGCAGTTCTTC. Translated, it gives CASSLRLAGDGYNEQFF.

Of note for this clonotype: Sequence at one end of the junction differs from germline and may be a read error. The chain links TRBV28 to TRBJ2-1, with 7 bases matching TRBD1. The CDR3 is 22 residues long. CDR1 and CDR2 (germline): MDHEN, SYDVKM. CDR3 sequence: CACSNPYSGTAGITSSYNEQFF. The CDR3 DNA is TGTGCCTGCAGTAACCCTTATTCCGGGACAGCCGGTATCACCAGCTCCTACAATGAGCAGTTCTTC.

In this sample, this clonotype turned up many times. This chain links TRBV19 with TRBJ1-2; a possible D gene is TRBD1 (6 bases). Germline V gene lookup returns CDR1 LNHDA and CDR2 SQIVND (reference sequence). The CDR3 is 16 residues long. Trimming took 7 bases from V and 8 from J, leaving 26 bases between them. Here the CDR3 DNA reads TGTGCCAGTACCCAAGGCTGGACAGATACCTTTACCGGCTACACCTTC. It codes for CASTQGWTDTFTGYTF. The whole variable domain, filled in from reference TRBV19 and TRBJ1-2, reads DGGITQSPKYLFRKEGQNVTLSCEQNLNHDAMYWYRQDPGQGLRLIYYSQIVNDFQKGDIAEGYSVSREKKESFPLTVTSAQKNPTAFYLCASTQGWTDTFTGYTFGSGTRLTVV.

The table lists this clonotype with a few counts. The genes are TRBV10-3 and TRBJ1-1; possible D gene TRBD1, 5 bases. V was shortened by 1 base and J by 0 bases, with 15 bases between the two germline ends. Germline CDR1 and CDR2: ENHRY and SYGVKD. The CDR3 is 17 residues long. CDR3 sequence: CAISEWAGTTMNTEAFF. For the CDR3, the DNA is TGTGCCATCAGTGAGTGGGCGGGGACGACCATGAACACTGAAGCTTTCTTT.

This chain joins TRBV19 and TRBJ2-2, with D unclear. This CDR3 has 14 residues. The germline V and J ends were trimmed by 3 bases and 3 bases, with 8 bases remaining between them. Germline V lookup: CDR1 LNHDA, CDR2 SQIVND (reference sequence). This CDR3 reads CASSIPQYTGELFF. CDR3 nucleotide sequence: TGTGCCAGTAGTATCCCGCAGTACACCGGGGAGCTGTTTTTT.

The chain joins TRBV25-1 to TRBJ1-2; D is uncertain. CDR1 and CDR2 (germline): MGHDK, SYGVNS. Trimming shortened V by 1 base and J by 0 bases, and 3 bases separated the two germline ends. This CDR3 contains 13 residues. CDR3 nucleotides: TGTGCCAGCAGTGAATTCCCTAACTATGGCTACACCTTC. It codes for CASSEFPNYGYTF.

The V and J genes are TRBV11-1 and TRBJ2-2; D unresolved. CDR1 is SGHAT, CDR2 FQDESV, per germline (reference sequence). Trimming stripped 5 bases from V and 1 base from J, with 11 bases between. This CDR3 comprises 15 residues. CDR3 sequence reads: CASSLEERNTGELFF. In DNA, the CDR3 is TGTGCCAGCAGCCTTGAGGAACGGAACACCGGGGAGCTGTTTTTT.